The rows below give T cell receptor beta chains drawn from one sample of a study of synovial regulatory T cells in juvenile arthritis. This table comes from immunoSEQ multiplex PCR, and its TCRdb copy is limited to in-frame clones, with some not included. Here the sample table reports 9,900 or so clones. The sample was Treg cells from blood. The receptors stem from a donor aged 2 to 35 with juvenile idiopathic arthritis. Both conserved end residues are part of each CDR3. Some rows mark clone size as missing; the rest say once, few, many or name a class of expanded clone.

>TRBJ1-2|.|TRBV4-1
CASSQEPTGAGYGYTF
>TRBJ1-1|.|TRBV7-2
CASSLKSVGAFF
>TRBJ2-1|.|TRBV25-1
CASAFSAGKQFF
>TRBJ1-4|.|TRBV10-2
CASSSAGGATNEKLFF
>TRBJ1-4|.|TRBV5-5
CASSLILQGGLF
>TRBJ2-7|.|TRBV18
CASSPRQAYEQYF
>TRBJ2-7|.|TRBV29-1
CSVWDEPYEQYF
>TRBJ2-2|.|TRBV4-2
CASSQVSQGNTGELFF
>TRBJ2-7|.|TRBV10-1
CASSGARDYEQYF
>TRBJ2-7|.|TRBV6-5
CASRKQGASGYEQYF
>TRBJ2-3|.|TRBV10-3
CAIRSAGGQTDTQYF
>TRBJ1-1|.|TRBV10-3
CAISESVRVKAFF
>TRBJ1-5|.|TRBV4-1
CASSQDRDRYQPQHF
>TRBJ2-1|.|TRBV11-3
CASSRGLAGWNNEQFF
>TRBJ1-5|.|TRBV5-1
CASSLEPGGFNQPQHF
>TRBJ2-2|.|TRBV29-1
CSVHTRTGELFF
>TRBJ2-2|.|TRBV9
CASSVGLAGRSRDTGELFF
>TRBJ2-1|.|TRBV7-2
CASSLHGSDLFF
>TRBJ2-1|.|TRBV11-3
CASSLAAYNEQFF
>TRBJ1-2|.|TRBV19
CASSIVWALSYGYTF
>TRBJ1-4|.|TRBV7-9
CASRYGQATNEKLFF
>TRBJ1-1|.|TRBV5-4
CASSLAFRGNTEAFF
>TRBJ2-7|.|TRBV28
CASTRGAGEYEQYF
>TRBJ2-3|.|TRBV6-5
CASSFWRGGADTQYF
>TRBJ1-3|.|TRBV5-1
CASSPQDSGNTIYF
>TRBJ2-3|.|TRBV5-4
CASSRLRGTMETDTQYF
>TRBJ2-1|.|TRBV19
CASSIKTGEQFF
>TRBJ2-7|.|TRBV19
CASSISGSAYEQYF
>TRBJ1-1|.|TRBV18
CASSRDMNTEAFF
>TRBJ1-2|.|TRBV7-9
CASSSAGTYGYTF
>TRBJ2-5|.|TRBV7-2
CASSFFGQPQETQYF
>TRBJ2-3|.|TRBV11-2
CASSLRGSGSDTQYF
>TRBJ1-2|.|TRBV6-4
CASLRTGASLGYTF
>TRBJ2-7|medium-sized|TRBV7-9
CASSYGTYEQYF
>TRBJ2-3|.|TRBV10-3
CAISETAGGGDTQYF
>TRBJ1-2|.|TRBV30
CAWSSRGIYGYTF
>TRBJ2-7|.|TRBV7-8
CASSLASGGTFSYEQYF
>TRBJ2-7|.|TRBV5-1
CASSLAGTSGTYEQYF
>TRBJ1-2|.|TRBV5-1
CASSPPRGQGSWGYTF
>TRBJ1-2|.|TRBV6-6
CASSGRGNYGYTF
>TRBJ2-1|.|TRBV19
CASSIDWGGRGFDEQFF
>TRBJ1-3|.|TRBV5-1
CASSPGQGGNTIYF
>TRBJ2-5|.|TRBV6-5
CASRPLRGLQETQYF
>TRBJ1-2|.|TRBV28
CASSPGPGTGTDYGYTF